This TCR beta chain originates from a study of T-cell memory formation after mild COVID-19. TCRdb fed the 5' RACE reads into MiXCR, producing one record per CDR3 protein. Among roughly 190,000 distinct CDR3 sequences listed, more than 25% were seen once. V lost 1 base and J lost 1; bases outside the gene matches: 6. The CDR3 runs to 15 residues. CDR1 DFQATT and CDR2 SNEGSKA come from the germline V gene (reference sequence). The sequence was collected from an adult woman who had mild COVID-19 (a few samples of this study predate the infection). Cell type and time point are not known. The V and J genes are TRBV20-1 and TRBJ2-7, with TRBD2 matching over 8 bases. The specimen sequenced was PBMCs or a T cell subset sorted from them (not recorded which). DNA of the CDR3: TGCAGTGCTAGAGCACCGGGACTAGGTTCCTACGAGCAGTACTTC. As protein: CSARAPGLGSYEQYF.